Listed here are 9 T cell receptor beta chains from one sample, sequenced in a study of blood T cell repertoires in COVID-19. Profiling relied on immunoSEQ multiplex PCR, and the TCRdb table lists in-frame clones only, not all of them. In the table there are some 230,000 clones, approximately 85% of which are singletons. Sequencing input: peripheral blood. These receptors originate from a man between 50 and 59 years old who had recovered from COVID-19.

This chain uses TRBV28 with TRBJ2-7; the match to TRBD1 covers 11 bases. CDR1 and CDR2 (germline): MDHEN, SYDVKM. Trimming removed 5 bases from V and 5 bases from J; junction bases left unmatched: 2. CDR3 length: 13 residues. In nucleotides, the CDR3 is TGTGCCAGCAGTCGGACAGGGGGCCACGAGCAGTACTTC. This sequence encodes CASSRTGGHEQYF.

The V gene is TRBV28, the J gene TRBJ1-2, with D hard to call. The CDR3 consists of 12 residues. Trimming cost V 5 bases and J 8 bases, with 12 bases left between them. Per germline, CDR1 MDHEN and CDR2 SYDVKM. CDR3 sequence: CASSPQKRGYTF. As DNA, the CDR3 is TGTGCCAGCAGTCCCCAAAAGAGGGGCTACACCTTC.

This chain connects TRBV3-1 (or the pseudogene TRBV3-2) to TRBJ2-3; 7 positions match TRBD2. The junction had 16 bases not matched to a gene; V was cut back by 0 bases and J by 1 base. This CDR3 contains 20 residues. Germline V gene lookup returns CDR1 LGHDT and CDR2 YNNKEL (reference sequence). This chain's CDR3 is CASSQERKNPSGRRTDTQYF. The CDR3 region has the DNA TGTGCCAGCAGCCAAGAACGGAAAAACCCTAGCGGACGCCGCACAGATACGCAGTATTTT.

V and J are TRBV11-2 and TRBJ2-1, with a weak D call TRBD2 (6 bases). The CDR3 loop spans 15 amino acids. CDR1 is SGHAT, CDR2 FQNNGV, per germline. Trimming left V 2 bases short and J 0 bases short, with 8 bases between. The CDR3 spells CASSLIGSSYNEQFF. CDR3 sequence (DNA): TGTGCCAGCAGCTTAATCGGGAGCTCCTACAATGAGCAGTTCTTC.

CDR3 region: CATSPQGWPEQFF. In DNA form, the CDR3 reads TGTGCCACCAGCCCACAGGGGTGGCCCGAGCAGTTCTTC. The V gene is TRBV24-1, the J gene TRBJ2-1; 7 bases match TRBD1. Germline assignment: CDR1 KGHDR and CDR2 SFDVKD. This CDR3 comprises 13 residues. With V trimmed by 7 bases and J by 10 bases, 9 bases remained unmatched.

In DNA form, the CDR3 reads TGTGCCAGCAGTTACCGGGGTCTAGTGGAGCAGTACTTC. Translating it yields CASSYRGLVEQYF. The genes are TRBV6-5 and TRBJ2-7, with D possibly TRBD2 on 5 matching bases. CDR3 size: 13 residues. V dropped 2 bases and J dropped 7 bases, with 12 bases sitting between them. CDR1 and CDR2 (germline): MNHEY, SVGAGI.

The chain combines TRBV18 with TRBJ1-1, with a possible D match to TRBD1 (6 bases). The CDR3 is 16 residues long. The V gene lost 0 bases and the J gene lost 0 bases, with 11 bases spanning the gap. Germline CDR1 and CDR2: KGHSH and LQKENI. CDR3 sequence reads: CASSPPGAGVNTEAFF. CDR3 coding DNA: TGTGCCAGCTCACCACCGGGGGCAGGGGTGAACACTGAAGCTTTCTTT.

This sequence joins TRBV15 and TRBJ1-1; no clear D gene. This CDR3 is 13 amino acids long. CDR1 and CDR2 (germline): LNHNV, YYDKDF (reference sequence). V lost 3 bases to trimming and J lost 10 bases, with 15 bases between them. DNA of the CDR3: TGTGCCACCAGCAGCCCCCGCACTCCTGGAGCTTTCTTT. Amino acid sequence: CATSSPRTPGAFF.

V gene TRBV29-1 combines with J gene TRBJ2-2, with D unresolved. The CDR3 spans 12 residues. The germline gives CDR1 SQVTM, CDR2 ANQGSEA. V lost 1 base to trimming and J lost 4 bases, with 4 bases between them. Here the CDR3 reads CSVEGATGELFF. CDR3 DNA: TGCAGCGTTGAAGGGGCCACCGGGGAGCTGTTTTTT.